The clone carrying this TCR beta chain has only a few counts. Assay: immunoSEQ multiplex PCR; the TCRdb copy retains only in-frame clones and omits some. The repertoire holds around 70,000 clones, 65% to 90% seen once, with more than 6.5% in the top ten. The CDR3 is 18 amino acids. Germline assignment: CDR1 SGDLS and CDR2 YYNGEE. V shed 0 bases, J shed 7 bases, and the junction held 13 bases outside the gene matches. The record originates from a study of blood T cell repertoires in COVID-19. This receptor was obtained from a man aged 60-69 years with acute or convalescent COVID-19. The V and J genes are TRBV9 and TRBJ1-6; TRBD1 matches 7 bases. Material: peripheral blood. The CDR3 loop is CASSVGDRTGTQNSPLHF. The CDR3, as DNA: TGTGCCAGCAGCGTAGGGGACAGAACAGGGACCCAAAATTCACCCCTCCACTTT.